Listed below are T cell receptor beta chains from one sample, sequenced in a study of PD-1 blockade in classical Hodgkin lymphoma. Assay used: immunoSEQ multiplex PCR; TCRdb lists only in-frame clones, some missing. In the table there are thousands of clones, 80% to 90% of which are singletons. The input for sequencing was CD4+ T cells from blood, taken at baseline. Receptors were obtained from a human donor with classical Hodgkin lymphoma. The CDR3 runs from the conserved cysteine through the conserved F or W. A D gene is named only where the DNA matches it firmly. Size is omitted from some rows. Given values are once, few, many or a class for expanded clones.

d_gene,v_gene,abundance,j_gene,CDR3aa,CDR3nt
NA,TRBV6-1,NA,TRBJ1-1,CASNLVARNTEAFF,TGTGCCAGCAACTTGGTCGCGCGGAACACTGAAGCTTTCTTT
NA,TRBV5-6,NA,TRBJ1-2,CASSPGQWYGYTF,TGTGCCAGCAGCCCAGGACAGTGGTATGGCTACACCTTC
NA,TRBV5-6,few,TRBJ1-5,CASSSPDQPQHF,TGTGCCAGCAGCTCCCCGGATCAGCCCCAGCATTTT
NA,TRBV7-3,NA,TRBJ2-2,CASSLGSNTGELFF,TGTGCCAGCAGCTTAGGGTCGAACACCGGGGAGCTGTTTTTT
NA,TRBV18,NA,TRBJ2-7,CASSPRAGAYYEQYF,TGTGCCAGCTCACCCCGGGCGGGGGCCTACTACGAGCAGTACTTC
NA,TRBV6-5,NA,TRBJ2-7,CASSLDYEQYF,TGTGCCAGCAGCCTTGACTACGAGCAGTACTTC
NA,TRBV6-1,NA,TRBJ1-1,CASRSLNTEAFF,TGTGCCAGCAGGTCCCTGAACACTGAAGCTTTCTTT
NA,TRBV4-1,NA,TRBJ2-7,CASSEAQTPPYEQYF,TGCGCCAGCAGTGAAGCACAGACTCCCCCCTACGAGCAGTACTTC
NA,TRBV23-1,NA,TRBJ2-7,CASSPLPVAYF,TGCGCCAGCAGTCCTTTACCTGTGGCGTACTTC
NA,TRBV19,NA,TRBJ1-5,CASSISGGRGQPQHF,TGTGCCAGTAGTATTTCCGGGGGTCGGGGTCAGCCCCAGCATTTT
NA,TRBV30,NA,TRBJ2-1,CAWTSPSLVNEQFF,TGTGCCTGGACCTCGCCTAGTTTGGTTAATGAGCAGTTCTTC
NA,TRBV5-1,few,TRBJ1-5,CASSLEGAGNQPQHF,TGCGCCAGCAGCTTGGAGGGCGCGGGGAATCAGCCCCAGCATTTT
NA,TRBV7-9,NA,TRBJ2-2,CASPPATPNTGELFF,TGTGCCAGCCCGCCGGCGACACCGAACACCGGGGAGCTGTTTTTT